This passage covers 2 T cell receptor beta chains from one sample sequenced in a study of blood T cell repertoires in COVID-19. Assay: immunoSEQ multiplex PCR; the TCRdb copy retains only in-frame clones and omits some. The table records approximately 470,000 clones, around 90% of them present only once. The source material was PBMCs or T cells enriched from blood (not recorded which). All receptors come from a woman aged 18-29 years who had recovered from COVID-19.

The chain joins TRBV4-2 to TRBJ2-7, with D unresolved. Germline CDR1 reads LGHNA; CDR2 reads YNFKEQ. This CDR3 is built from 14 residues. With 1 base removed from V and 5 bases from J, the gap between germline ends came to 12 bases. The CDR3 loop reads CASSQGRGEDEQYF. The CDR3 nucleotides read TGTGCCAGCAGCCAAGGCAGAGGCGAAGACGAGCAGTACTTC.

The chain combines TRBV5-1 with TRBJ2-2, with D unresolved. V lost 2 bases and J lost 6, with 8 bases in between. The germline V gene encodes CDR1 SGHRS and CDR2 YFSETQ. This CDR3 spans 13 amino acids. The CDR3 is CASSFHEAGELFF. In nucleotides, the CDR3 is TGCGCCAGCAGCTTCCACGAGGCCGGGGAGCTGTTTTTT.